Shown below are 30 T cell receptor beta chains from a single sample sequenced in a study of spatial heterogeneity in lung cancer. Time point meaning: sample taken at primary tumor resection. TCRs were sequenced from unsorted whole RNA of tumor, nontumor lung or PBMC. TCRdb recomputed calls from the 5' RACE reads with MiXCR, one row per CDR3 protein. There are about 50,000 distinct CDR3 sequences in the sample; 7.5% to 8% occur only once, and 13% lies in the top ten. This specimen was PBMCs, taken at surgery. All receptors derive from a female donor with early-stage non-small cell lung cancer.

In this sample, this clonotype turned up many times. The chain employs TRBV6-6 and TRBJ1-3; D is unclear. V lost 6 bases and J lost 8, with 11 bases in between. The CDR3 consists of 12 residues. CDR1 and CDR2 (germline): MNHNY, SVGAGI (reference sequence). CDR3 residues: CASSELGDTIYF. CDR3 in DNA: TGTGCCAGCAGCGAACTAGGAGACACCATATATTTT.

This clonotype turned up a few times. The rearrangement links TRBV6-2 or TRBV6-3 to TRBJ1-1; 7 nucleotides agree with TRBD1. Germline loops: CDR1 MNHEY, CDR2 SVGEGT. The CDR3 contains 16 residues. V gave up 6 bases and J gave up 7 bases; unmatched junction bases: 17. Here the CDR3 DNA reads TGTGCCAGCAGGAACGGAGTTACAGGGGTAACGGTTGAAGCTTTCTTT. Translating it yields CASRNGVTGVTVEAFF.

This clonotype was counted between two and nine times. The chain uses TRBV11-2 and TRBJ2-1; D is ambiguous. Germline CDR1 and CDR2: SGHAT and FQNNGV. The CDR3 sequence is 12 residues long. V lost 3 bases to trimming and J lost 10 bases, with 10 bases between them. The CDR3 DNA sequence: TGTGCCAGCAGCTTTGCCGGGCCCGAGCAGTTCTTC. As protein: CASSFAGPEQFF.

This rearrangement joins TRBV6-5 to TRBJ1-1; D gene ambiguous. The V and J ends lost 4 bases and 3 bases respectively, with 6 bases between them. Germline V gene sequence: CDR1 MNHEY, CDR2 SVGAGI. The CDR3 sequence is 12 residues long. This CDR3 is CASSSQDTEAFF. The CDR3 DNA follows: TGTGCCAGCAGTTCCCAGGACACTGAAGCTTTCTTT.

The rearrangement links TRBV5-1 to TRBJ1-1, with TRBD1 matching 8 bases. The CDR3 contains 15 residues. The J segment lost 3 bases and the V segment lost 4 bases, leaving 8 bases of the junction unmatched. The germline V gene encodes CDR1 SGHRS and CDR2 YFSETQ. CDR3 protein: CASSARTGSDTEAFF. For the CDR3, the DNA is TGCGCCAGCAGCGCAAGGACAGGGTCAGACACTGAAGCTTTCTTT. Full variable domain (outside the CDR3, taken from reference TRBV5-1 and TRBJ1-1): KAGVTQTPRYLIKTRGQQVTLSCSPISGHRSVSWYQQTPGQGLQFLFEYFSETQRNKGNFPGRFSGRQFSNSRSEMNVSTLELGDSALYLCASSARTGSDTEAFFGQGTRLTVV.

CDR3 loop: CASNPSGGAVDTQYF. In nucleotides, the CDR3 is TGCGCCAGCAATCCTAGCGGGGGGGCAGTGGATACGCAGTATTTT. The chain uses TRBV5-1 and TRBJ2-3, with 12 positions matching TRBD2. Germline assignment: CDR1 SGHRS and CDR2 YFSETQ. V shed 6 bases, J shed 6 bases, and the junction held 8 bases outside the gene matches. The CDR3 totals 15 residues. Looking up the rest from reference TRBV5-1 and TRBJ2-3 gives the full variable domain: KAGVTQTPRYLIKTRGQQVTLSCSPISGHRSVSWYQQTPGQGLQFLFEYFSETQRNKGNFPGRFSGRQFSNSRSEMNVSTLELGDSALYLCASNPSGGAVDTQYFGPGTRLTVL.

This clonotype has just a few counts. This chain uses TRBV5-4 with TRBJ2-1, with TRBD1 as a possible D gene (6 bases). CDR3 length: 15 residues. Trimming pared 0 bases from V and 5 bases from J, leaving 12 bases between. Per the germline V gene, CDR1 is SGHNT and CDR2 is YYREEE (reference sequence). The CDR3 protein is CASSLVPGANNEQFF. CDR3 sequence (DNA): TGTGCCAGCAGCTTGGTACCAGGGGCAAACAATGAGCAGTTCTTC. The entire variable domain, with the rest obtained from reference TRBV5-4 and TRBJ2-1, is as follows: ETGVTQSPTHLIKTRGQQVTLRCSSQSGHNTVSWYQQALGQGPQFIFQYYREEENGRGNFPPRFSGLQFPNYSSELNVNALELDDSALYLCASSLVPGANNEQFFGPGTRLTVL.

This clonotype was counted a few times. This chain connects TRBV7-2 to TRBJ2-1; 11 bases are shared with TRBD2. The CDR3 has 15 residues. Losses at the gene ends were 3 bases for V and 8 bases for J; bases not matched to a gene: 6. From germline, CDR1 is SGHTA and CDR2 FQGNSA. CDR3 DNA: TGTGCCAGCAGCTTTACTAGCGGGGGAGCCCATGAGCAGTTCTTC. Protein product: CASSFTSGGAHEQFF.

This clonotype was counted a few times. V is TRBV20-1 and J is TRBJ1-1; D is undetermined. CDR1 DFQATT and CDR2 SNEGSKA come from the germline V gene (reference sequence). Trimming left V 2 bases short and J 3 bases short, with 7 bases between. CDR3 length: 12 residues. The CDR3 here is CSARPRYTEAFF. CDR3 DNA sequence: TGCAGTGCTAGACCCAGATACACTGAAGCTTTCTTT.

The V gene is TRBV20-1, the J gene TRBJ2-7; D gene uncertain. The CDR3 runs 11 residues. Trimming cost V 1 base and J 4 bases, with 5 bases left between them. CDR1 and CDR2 from the germline V gene are DFQATT and SNEGSKA (reference sequence). CDR3 protein: CSARVVYEQYF. The CDR3 DNA follows: TGCAGTGCTAGAGTGGTTTACGAGCAGTACTTC.

This clonotype came up a few times. The chain carries TRBV27 and TRBJ1-4; D may be TRBD1 (6 bases). Germline CDR1 and CDR2: MNHEY and SMNVEV (reference sequence). Trimming took 2 bases from V and 7 from J, leaving 11 bases between them. This CDR3 region has 14 residues. The CDR3 DNA sequence: TGTGCCAGCAGTTTACAGGGGCGAAGTGAAAAACTGTTTTTT. Protein sequence: CASSLQGRSEKLFF.

On this clonotype itself: Given a much more abundant clone one base away, this may be a read error. The chain has TRBV18 and TRBJ2-1, with D possibly matching TRBD2 (5 bases). Germline V lookup: CDR1 KGHSH, CDR2 LQKENI. The CDR3 runs 15 residues. The CDR3 spells CASSPEQDSYNEQIF. CDR3 coding DNA: TGTGCCAGCTCACCCGAGCAGGACTCCTACAATGAGCAGATCTTC.

This clonotype occurred many times. V is TRBV3-1 and J is TRBJ2-3; D gene uncertain. The V and J ends lost 5 bases and 3 bases respectively, with 12 bases between them. Per the germline V gene, CDR1 is LGHDT and CDR2 is YNNKEL (reference sequence). The CDR3 consists of 14 residues. In DNA, the CDR3 is TGTGCCAGCAGCTATACCCGGCAGACAGATACGCAGTATTTT. This codes for CASSYTRQTDTQYF.

The rearrangement links TRBV5-1 to TRBJ1-1, with a weak D call TRBD1 (5 bases). This CDR3 has 15 residues. Germline V gives CDR1 SGHRS, CDR2 YFSETQ. Trimming took 4 bases from V and 3 from J, leaving 16 bases between them. The CDR3 protein is CASSPHGGVDTEAFF. The DNA for the CDR3 is TGCGCCAGCAGCCCCCATGGGGGGGTCGACACTGAAGCTTTCTTT.

This chain uses TRBV21-1 with TRBJ1-6; the D segment call TRBD1 is taken from the table without a DNA check. TRBV21-1 is a pseudogene. CDR3 length: 15 amino acids. Here the CDR3 DNA reads TGTGCCAGCAGCAAATCAGGGACAGGATCCTCACCCCTCCACTTT. Its translation: CASSKSGTGSSPLHF.

There are many counts of this clonotype. The chain recombines TRBV5-1 with TRBJ1-5; D is unclear. The CDR3 extends over 17 amino acids. Deletions cut 0 bases from V and 0 bases from J, with 13 bases between. CDR1 is SGHRS and CDR2 is YFSETQ in the germline V gene. The CDR3 coding sequence is TGCGCCAGCAGCTTGGGTCGTCAGATTTATAGCAATCAGCCCCAGCATTTT. The encoded protein is CASSLGRQIYSNQPQHF.

This clonotype occurred a few times. The V call is TRBV20-1, the J call TRBJ2-1; 10 nucleotides agree with TRBD1. The CDR3 has 16 residues. Germline-derived CDR1 and CDR2 are DFQATT and SNEGSKA (reference sequence). V lost 1 base to trimming and J lost 3 bases; unmatched junction nucleotides: 6. The DNA for the CDR3 is TGCAGTGCTAGAGGAGGGACAGGGGATAGCTACAATGAGCAGTTCTTC. This codes for CSARGGTGDSYNEQFF.

This clonotype was seen more than once but under ten times. The chain links TRBV6-5 to TRBJ1-1; 7 nucleotides line up with TRBD1. Germline-derived CDR1 and CDR2 are MNHEY and SVGAGI. Trimming took 5 bases from V and 6 from J; bases not matched to a gene: 3. The CDR3 is 12 amino acids. CDR3: CASSQGVAEAFF. CDR3 nucleotides: TGTGCCAGCAGTCAGGGGGTCGCTGAAGCTTTCTTT.

The chain joins TRBV7-9 to TRBJ1-3; D call uncertain. CDR1 SEHNR and CDR2 FQNEAQ come from the germline V gene (reference sequence). The CDR3 extends over 15 amino acids. V lost 5 bases, J lost 0 bases, and 11 bases lay in between. The CDR3, as DNA: TGTGCCAGCAGCCTAGGACCTTTCTCTGGAAACACCATATATTTT. It yields the protein CASSLGPFSGNTIYF.

This clonotype was found a few times. The chain is built from TRBV23-1 and TRBJ1-6; D uncertain. TRBV23-1 is an ORF for which the function is uncertain. V shed 2 bases and J shed 10 bases, with 18 bases lying between them. CDR3 length: 16 residues. The CDR3 region has the DNA TGCGCCAGCAGTCAAGCAATTTCGATAGGGCGCTCACCCCTCCACTTT. Translation gives CASSQAISIGRSPLHF.

This clonotype is judged large. The rearrangement uses TRBV7-8 and TRBJ2-5, with D possibly matching TRBD1 (6 bases). V shed 8 bases and J shed 5 bases, with 15 bases lying between them. Looked up from germline, CDR1 is SGHVS and CDR2 is FQNEAQ. The CDR3 loop spans 13 amino acids. CDR3: CASPQQGRETQYF. The DNA for the CDR3 is TGTGCCAGCCCCCAACAGGGTAGGGAGACCCAGTACTTC.

The V call is TRBV7-2, the J call TRBJ1-4, with D uncertain. V lost 0 bases and J 4 bases, leaving 12 bases between the germline ends. CDR3 size: 16 residues. Germline V CDR1 and CDR2: SGHTA, FQGNSA. Here the CDR3 reads CASSLAPDLLNEKLFF. The CDR3 bases are TGTGCCAGCAGCTTAGCGCCGGACCTCCTTAATGAAAAACTGTTTTTT. Full variable domain (rest looked up from reference TRBV7-2 and TRBJ1-4): GAGVSQSPSNKVTEKGKDVELRCDPISGHTALYWYRQSLGQGLEFLIYFQGNSAPDKSGLPSDRFSAERTGGSVSTLTIQRTQQEDSAVYLCASSLAPDLLNEKLFFGSGTQLSVL.

This clonotype was counted ten times or more. A read error may account for a junction end that differs from germline. The chain recombines TRBV12-3 or TRBV12-4 with TRBJ2-1; 11 positions match TRBD2. This CDR3 region has 13 residues. The CDR3 spells CASSTSGGRGGVF. In DNA form, the CDR3 reads TGTGCCAGCAGCACTAGCGGGGGACGGGGTGGGGTCTTC.

The chain recombines TRBV12-3 or TRBV12-4 with TRBJ2-3; D is unresolved. This CDR3 is built from 13 residues. With 7 bases removed from V and 8 bases from J, the gap between germline ends came to 16 bases. CDR3 region: CASTKTVLGTQYF. DNA of the CDR3: TGTGCCAGCACCAAGACGGTCCTGGGTACGCAGTATTTT.

This clonotype was detected many times. V is TRBV5-6 and J is TRBJ1-4; no clear D. This CDR3 has 17 residues. Germline CDR1 SGHDT, CDR2 YYEEEE. With 4 bases removed from V and 7 bases from J, the gap between germline ends came to 23 bases. The CDR3 is CASSQRSSYPRGEKLFF. The CDR3 region has the DNA TGTGCCAGCAGCCAACGGTCCAGTTACCCCAGAGGTGAAAAACTGTTTTTT.

The CDR3 here is CASSFTTQGGEQFF. CDR3 coding DNA: TGTGCCAGTAGTTTTACTACCCAGGGGGGTGAGCAGTTCTTC. The rearrangement links TRBV19 to TRBJ2-1, with D possibly being TRBD1 (7 bases). Per germline, CDR1 LNHDA and CDR2 SQIVND (reference sequence). Trimming stripped 5 bases from V and 9 bases from J, with 17 bases between. This CDR3 contains 14 residues.

There are many counts of this clonotype. This chain links TRBV6-6 with TRBJ2-1, with 10 nucleotides matching TRBD1. V dropped 4 bases and J dropped 10; count of bases not matched to a gene: 10. CDR1 MNHNY and CDR2 SVGAGI come from the germline V gene (reference sequence). The CDR3 runs to 15 residues. DNA for the CDR3: TGTGCCAGCAGTTCTCAAGGGACAGGGGTGATCGAGCAGTTCTTC. Translating it yields CASSSQGTGVIEQFF.

This clonotype has more than one count but fewer than ten. The V gene is TRBV6-5, the J gene TRBJ2-2; 7 bases fit TRBD2. CDR3 length: 18 amino acids. With 0 bases clipped from V and 4 bases from J, the junction kept 11 bases outside the gene matches. Germline V gives CDR1 MNHEY, CDR2 SVGAGI. The CDR3 DNA reads TGTGCCAGCAGTTACTCGGGGGGGAGGGGCGCGGGCACCGGGGAGCTGTTTTTT. This codes for CASSYSGGRGAGTGELFF.

The chain is built from TRBV4-3 and TRBJ2-6; D perhaps matches TRBD1 (5 bases). With 4 bases removed from V and 0 bases from J, the gap between germline ends came to 10 bases. Germline lookup yields CDR1 LGHNA and CDR2 YSLEER. The CDR3 length is 16 residues. The CDR3 protein is CASSPQQDSGANVLTF. The CDR3 nucleotides read TGCGCCAGCAGCCCCCAACAGGACTCTGGGGCCAACGTCCTGACTTTC.

Only a few counts were recorded for this clonotype. The chain links TRBV28 to TRBJ2-6; D is unclear. The CDR3 totals 15 residues. V lost 3 bases and J 2 bases, leaving 8 bases between the germline ends. Germline V gene lookup returns CDR1 MDHEN and CDR2 SYDVKM. CDR3 amino acids: CASSLYSTGANVLTF. The CDR3 DNA follows: TGTGCCAGCAGTTTGTACAGTACTGGGGCCAACGTCCTGACTTTC.